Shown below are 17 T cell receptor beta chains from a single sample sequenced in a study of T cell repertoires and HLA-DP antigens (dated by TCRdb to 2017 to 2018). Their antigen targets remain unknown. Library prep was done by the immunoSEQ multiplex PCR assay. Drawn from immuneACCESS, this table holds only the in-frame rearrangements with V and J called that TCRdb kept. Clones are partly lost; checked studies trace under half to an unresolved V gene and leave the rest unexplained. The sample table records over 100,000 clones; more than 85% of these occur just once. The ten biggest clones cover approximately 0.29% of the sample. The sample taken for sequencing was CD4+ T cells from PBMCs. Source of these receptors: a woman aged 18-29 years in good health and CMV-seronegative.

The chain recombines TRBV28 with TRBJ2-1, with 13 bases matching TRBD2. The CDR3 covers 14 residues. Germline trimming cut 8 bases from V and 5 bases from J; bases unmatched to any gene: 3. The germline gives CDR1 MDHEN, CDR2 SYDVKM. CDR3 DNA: TGTGCCAGCTGGGGACTAGCGGGACACAATGAGCAGTTCTTC. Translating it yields CASWGLAGHNEQFF.

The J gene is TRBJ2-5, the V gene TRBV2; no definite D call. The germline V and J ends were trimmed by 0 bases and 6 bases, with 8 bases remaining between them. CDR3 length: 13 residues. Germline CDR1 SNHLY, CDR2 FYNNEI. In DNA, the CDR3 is TGTGCCAGCAGTGAAGCGGGGTTCCAGACCCAGTACTTC. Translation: CASSEAGFQTQYF.

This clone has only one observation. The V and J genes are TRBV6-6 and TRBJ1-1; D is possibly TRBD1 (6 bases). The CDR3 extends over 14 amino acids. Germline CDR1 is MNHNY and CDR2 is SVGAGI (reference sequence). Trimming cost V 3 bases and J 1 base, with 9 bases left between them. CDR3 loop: CASSYSGENTEAFF. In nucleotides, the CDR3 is TGTGCCAGCAGTTATTCAGGGGAGAACACTGAAGCTTTCTTT.

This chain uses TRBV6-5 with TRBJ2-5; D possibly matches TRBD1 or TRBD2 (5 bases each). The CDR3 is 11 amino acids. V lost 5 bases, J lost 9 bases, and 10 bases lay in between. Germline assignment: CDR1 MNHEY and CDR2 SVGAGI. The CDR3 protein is CASSNEGSQYF. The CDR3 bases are TGTGCCAGCAGTAACGAGGGGTCCCAGTACTTC.

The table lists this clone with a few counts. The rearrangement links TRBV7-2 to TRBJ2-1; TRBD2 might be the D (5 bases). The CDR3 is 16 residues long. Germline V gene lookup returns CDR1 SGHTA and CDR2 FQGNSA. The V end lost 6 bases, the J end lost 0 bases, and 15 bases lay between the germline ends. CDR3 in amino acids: CASRIRGSSSYNEQFF. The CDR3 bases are TGTGCCAGCAGGATACGGGGATCTAGCTCCTACAATGAGCAGTTCTTC.

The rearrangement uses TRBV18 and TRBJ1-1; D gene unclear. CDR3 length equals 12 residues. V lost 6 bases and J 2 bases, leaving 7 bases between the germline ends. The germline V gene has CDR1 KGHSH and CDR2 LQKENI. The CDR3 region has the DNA TGTGCCAGCTCCAAGGGTAACACTGAAGCTTTCTTT. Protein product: CASSKGNTEAFF.

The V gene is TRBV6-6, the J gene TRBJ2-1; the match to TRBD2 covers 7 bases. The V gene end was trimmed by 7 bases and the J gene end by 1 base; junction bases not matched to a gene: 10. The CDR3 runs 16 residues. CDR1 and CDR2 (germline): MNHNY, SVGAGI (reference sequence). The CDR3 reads CASTPRGGVSYNEQFF. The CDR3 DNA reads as TGTGCCAGCACCCCGAGGGGAGGGGTTTCCTACAATGAGCAGTTCTTC.

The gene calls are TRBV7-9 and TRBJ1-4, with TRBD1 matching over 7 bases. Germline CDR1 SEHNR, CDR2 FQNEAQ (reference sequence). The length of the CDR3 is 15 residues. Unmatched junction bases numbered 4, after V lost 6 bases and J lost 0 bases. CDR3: CASSYRGPTNEKLFF. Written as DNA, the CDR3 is TGTGCCAGCAGTTACAGGGGTCCAACTAATGAAAAACTGTTTTTT.

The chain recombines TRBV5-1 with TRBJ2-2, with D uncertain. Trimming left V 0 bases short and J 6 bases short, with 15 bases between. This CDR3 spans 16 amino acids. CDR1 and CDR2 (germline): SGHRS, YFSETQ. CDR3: CASSLGASRAAGELFF. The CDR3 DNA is TGCGCCAGCAGCTTGGGTGCGAGCCGGGCGGCCGGGGAGCTGTTTTTT.

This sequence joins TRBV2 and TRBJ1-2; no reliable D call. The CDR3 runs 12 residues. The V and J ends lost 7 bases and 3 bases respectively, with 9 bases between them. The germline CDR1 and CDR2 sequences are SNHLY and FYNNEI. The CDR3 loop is CASNPDDYGYTF. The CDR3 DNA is TGTGCCAGCAACCCGGACGACTATGGCTACACCTTC.

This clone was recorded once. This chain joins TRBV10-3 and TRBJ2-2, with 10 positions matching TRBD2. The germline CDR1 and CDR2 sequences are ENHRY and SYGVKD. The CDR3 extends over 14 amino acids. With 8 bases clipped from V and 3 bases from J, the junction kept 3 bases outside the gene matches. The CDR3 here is CAIGGTSDTGELFF. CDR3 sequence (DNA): TGTGCCATCGGTGGGACTAGCGACACCGGGGAGCTGTTTTTT.

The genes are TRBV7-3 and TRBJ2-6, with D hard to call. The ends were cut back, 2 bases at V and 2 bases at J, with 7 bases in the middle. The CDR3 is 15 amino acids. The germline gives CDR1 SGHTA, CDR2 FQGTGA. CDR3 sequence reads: CASSLFHPGANVLTF. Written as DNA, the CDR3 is TGTGCCAGCAGCTTATTTCATCCTGGGGCCAACGTCCTGACTTTC.

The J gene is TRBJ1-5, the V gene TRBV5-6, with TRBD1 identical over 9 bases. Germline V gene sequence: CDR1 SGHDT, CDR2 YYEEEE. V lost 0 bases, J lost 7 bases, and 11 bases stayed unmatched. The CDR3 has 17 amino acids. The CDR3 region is CASSLGVTGGWRQPQHF. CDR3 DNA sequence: TGTGCCAGCAGCTTGGGGGTTACAGGGGGCTGGAGGCAGCCCCAGCATTTT.

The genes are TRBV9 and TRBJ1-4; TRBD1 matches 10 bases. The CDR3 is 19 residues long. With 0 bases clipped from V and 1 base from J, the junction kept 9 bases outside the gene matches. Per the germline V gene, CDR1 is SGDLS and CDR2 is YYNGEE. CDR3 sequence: CASSVDSDRGPVTNEKLFF. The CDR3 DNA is TGTGCCAGCAGCGTAGATTCCGACAGGGGGCCGGTAACTAATGAAAAACTGTTTTTT.

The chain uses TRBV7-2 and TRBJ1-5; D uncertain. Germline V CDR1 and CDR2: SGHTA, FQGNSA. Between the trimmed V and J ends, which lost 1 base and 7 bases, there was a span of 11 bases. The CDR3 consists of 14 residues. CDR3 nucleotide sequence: TGTGCCAGCAGCTTAGTACTGGAGTCCCAGCCCCAGCATTTT. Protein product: CASSLVLESQPQHF.

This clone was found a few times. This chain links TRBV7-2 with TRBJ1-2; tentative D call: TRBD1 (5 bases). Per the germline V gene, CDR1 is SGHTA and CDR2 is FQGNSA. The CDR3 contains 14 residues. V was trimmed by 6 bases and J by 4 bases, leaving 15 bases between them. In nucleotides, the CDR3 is TGTGCCAGCAGTCAATCCGCAGGGATCTATGGCTACACCTTC. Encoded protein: CASSQSAGIYGYTF.

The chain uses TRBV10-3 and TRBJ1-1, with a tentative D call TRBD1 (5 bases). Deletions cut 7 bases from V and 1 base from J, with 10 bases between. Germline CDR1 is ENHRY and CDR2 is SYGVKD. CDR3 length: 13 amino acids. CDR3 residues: CAIMRGRNTEAFF. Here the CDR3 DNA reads TGTGCCATCATGAGGGGAAGGAACACTGAAGCTTTCTTT.